Below, 20 T cell receptor beta chains from the same sample are listed, as sequenced in a study of response to subunit inactivated influenza vaccine. TCRdb itself ran the RT-PCR reads through MiXCR, one entry per CDR3 protein. This repertoire shows about 650,000 distinct CDR3 sequences, 14% found once; its top ten account for around 7.6%. This sample comprised PBMCs from blood, obtained approximately 15 days before vaccination. These TCRs come from a man aged 50-59 years who received an inactivated influenza vaccine.

The V and J genes are TRBV12-3 or TRBV12-4 and TRBJ2-5, with D unclear. V dropped 3 bases and J dropped 2 bases, with 10 bases sitting between them. This CDR3 region has 14 residues. CDR3 DNA sequence: TGTGCCAGCAGTTTTTCGGCACTGCAAGAGACCCAGTACTTC. Translating gives CASSFSALQETQYF.

This chain joins TRBV21-1 and TRBJ2-3; TRBD2 is the table's D call, not checked against the DNA. TRBV21-1 is reported as a pseudogene. CDR3 length equals 15 residues. CDR3 sequence reads: CASRHLAGAQKAQYF. The CDR3 nucleotides read TGTGCCAGCAGACATCTAGCGGGAGCCCAGAAGGCGCAGTATTTT.

Note on this clonotype: Just one base apart from a much larger clone, this may be a read error. This sequence joins TRBV7-9 and TRBJ2-7, with TRBD1 matching 10 bases. The length of the CDR3 is 15 residues. Germline-derived CDR1 and CDR2 are SEHNR and FQNEAQ (reference sequence). CDR3 residues: CASSLGTGGTYKQYF. For the CDR3, the DNA is TGTGCCAGCAGCTTAGGGACAGGGGGGACCTACAAGCAGTACTTC.

The chain employs TRBV5-6 and TRBJ2-1; 9 bases match TRBD2. Germline values: CDR1 SGHDT, CDR2 YYEEEE. The CDR3 has 16 residues. V gave up 3 bases and J gave up 6 bases; unmatched junction bases: 10. The DNA of the CDR3 is TGTGCCAGCAGCTCCGTCGGTAGCGGGGGATTCAATGAGCAGTTCTTC. It yields the protein CASSSVGSGGFNEQFF.

This clonotype was observed a handful of times. The rearrangement joins TRBV7-2 to TRBJ2-3; D is ambiguous. Germline lookup yields CDR1 SGHTA and CDR2 FQGNSA. Trimming took 5 bases from V and 7 from J, leaving 10 bases between them. The CDR3 loop spans 12 amino acids. The CDR3 region has the DNA TGTGCCAGCAGCCCCTCCCCACATACGCAGTATTTT. Its protein is CASSPSPHTQYF.

This sequence joins TRBV10-2 and TRBJ2-7; D is tentatively TRBD1 or TRBD2 (5 bases each). Germline lookup yields CDR1 WSHSY and CDR2 SAAADI. Trimming took 2 bases from V and 5 from J, leaving 13 bases between them. This CDR3 has 14 amino acids. The CDR3 nucleotides are TGCGCCAGCAGTGAGGGACCCCGGGACGACGAGCAGTACTTC. As protein: CASSEGPRDDEQYF.

The V and J genes are TRBV7-9 and TRBJ2-3, with a tentative D call TRBD1 (5 bases). Trimming removed 5 bases from V and 3 bases from J, with 21 bases in between. Germline-derived CDR1 and CDR2 are SEHNR and FQNEAQ (reference sequence). The CDR3 spans 17 residues. The chain's CDR3 is CASSNSLGRVGTDTQYF. The CDR3 DNA sequence: TGTGCCAGCAGCAACTCCCTTGGCAGGGTGGGAACAGATACGCAGTATTTT. The variable domain in full, completed from reference TRBV7-9 and TRBJ2-3, reads DTGVSQNPRHKITKRGQNVTFRCDPISEHNRLYWYRQTLGQGPEFLTYFQNEAQLEKSRLLSDRFSAERPKGSFSTLEIQRTEQGDSAMYLCASSNSLGRVGTDTQYFGPGTRLTVL.

This clonotype was seen at least ten times. V gene TRBV25-1 combines with J gene TRBJ1-4, with no clear D. Germline V gives CDR1 MGHDK, CDR2 SYGVNS. Between the trimmed V and J ends, which lost 8 bases and 8 bases, there was a span of 9 bases. There are 11 residues in the CDR3. This CDR3 is CASRLGEKLFF. The CDR3 DNA sequence: TGTGCCAGCCGGTTGGGGGAAAAACTGTTTTTT.

The rearrangement joins TRBV2 to TRBJ1-4; the D is unclear. V was shortened by 3 bases and J by 3 bases, with 11 bases between the two germline ends. The CDR3 sequence is 15 residues long. Germline lookup yields CDR1 SNHLY and CDR2 FYNNEI. CDR3 coding DNA: TGTGCCAGCAGTGACTTTTTCGGGGCTAATGAAAAACTGTTTTTT. Encoded protein: CASSDFFGANEKLFF.

This clonotype was picked up a small number of times. The rearrangement joins TRBV4-1 to TRBJ2-3; 12 bases fit TRBD2. V gave up 3 bases and J gave up 3 bases; unmatched junction bases: 7. CDR1 is MGHRA and CDR2 is YSYEKL in the germline V gene. The length of the CDR3 is 17 residues. CDR3: CASSQERTSGTTDTQYF. The CDR3 bases are TGCGCCAGCAGCCAGGAGCGGACTAGCGGGACGACAGATACGCAGTATTTT.

DNA of the CDR3: TGTGCCAGCAGCCTTATGAGGCTAGCGAAGGATGAGCAGTTCTTC. Residues: CASSLMRLAKDEQFF. The rearrangement links TRBV7-8 to TRBJ2-1; the D gene is possibly TRBD2 (6 bases). CDR1 and CDR2 from the germline V gene are SGHVS and FQNEAQ. This CDR3 is built from 15 residues. V shed 5 bases and J shed 8 bases, with 19 bases lying between them.

V and J are TRBV4-1 and TRBJ1-5; 10 bases line up with TRBD1. The CDR3 has 14 residues. Germline lookup yields CDR1 MGHRA and CDR2 YSYEKL. With V trimmed by 1 base and J by 15 bases, 9 bases remained unmatched. Written as DNA, the CDR3 is TGCGCCAGCAGCCAAGGGACAGGGGGAGGGAAGCGGCATTTT. Encoded protein: CASSQGTGGGKRHF.

This clonotype was found a few times. The chain links TRBV5-6 to TRBJ2-5, with D perhaps matching TRBD2 (5 bases). CDR1 and CDR2 (germline): SGHDT, YYEEEE. V was cut by 3 bases and J by 14 bases, with 17 bases left in between. This CDR3 contains 12 residues. CDR3 in amino acids: CASSSHWQEEYF. The CDR3 coding sequence is TGTGCCAGCAGCTCCCACTGGCAGGAGGAATACTTC. The variable domain in full, completed from reference TRBV5-6 and TRBJ2-5, reads DAGVTQSPTHLIKTRGQQVTLRCSPKSGHDTVSWYQQALGQGPQFIFQYYEEEERQRGNFPDRFSGHQFPNYSSELNVNALLLGDSALYLCASSSHWQEEYFGPGTRLLVL.

The CDR3 is CASSAAAASTDTQYF. In DNA form, the CDR3 reads TGCGCCAGCAGCGCGGCTGCGGCTAGCACAGATACGCAGTATTTT. This sequence joins TRBV5-1 and TRBJ2-3; no clear D gene. The V end lost 4 bases, the J end lost 0 bases, and 12 bases lay between the germline ends. The CDR3 length is 15 residues. Germline V gives CDR1 SGHRS, CDR2 YFSETQ.

This clonotype was detected ten times or more. This chain joins TRBV5-6 and TRBJ2-7; D call uncertain. V gave up 4 bases and J gave up 2 bases, with 7 bases separating them. CDR1 SGHDT and CDR2 YYEEEE come from the germline V gene. The CDR3 totals 12 residues. The CDR3 is CASSASAYEQYF. Here the CDR3 DNA reads TGTGCCAGCAGCGCATCAGCCTACGAGCAGTACTTC.

The V call is TRBV5-1, the J call TRBJ2-6; 9 positions match TRBD1. Germline V gene sequence: CDR1 SGHRS, CDR2 YFSETQ. This CDR3 has 18 residues. J lost 0 bases, V lost 3 bases, and 7 bases had no gene match. CDR3 nucleotide sequence: TGCGCCAGCAGCTGGGTGACAGGGGGTTACTCTGGGGCCAACGTCCTGACTTTC. Translation: CASSWVTGGYSGANVLTF.

The chain employs TRBV30 and TRBJ2-2; 11 nucleotides line up with TRBD2. Unmatched junction bases numbered 4, after V lost 1 base and J lost 3 bases. The CDR3 covers 16 residues. Germline V lookup: CDR1 GTSNPN, CDR2 SVGIG (reference sequence). The CDR3, as DNA: TGTGCCTGGAGTGCGGGACTAGCGGAGTACACCGGGGAGCTGTTTTTT. Protein: CAWSAGLAEYTGELFF.

This clonotype was observed a handful of times. The V gene is TRBV28, the J gene TRBJ2-1, with D perhaps being TRBD1 or TRBD2 (5 bases each). Trimming pared 7 bases from V and 6 bases from J, leaving 25 bases between. Germline CDR1 MDHEN, CDR2 SYDVKM. CDR3 length: 17 amino acids. The CDR3 loop is CASTGDRQLWVANEQFF. In DNA form, the CDR3 reads TGTGCCAGCACCGGGGACCGGCAGTTGTGGGTCGCCAATGAGCAGTTCTTC.

In its sample, this clonotype was seen a few times. The rearrangement joins TRBV5-1 to TRBJ2-3; tentatively, D is TRBD2 (5 bases). Germline CDR1 and CDR2: SGHRS and YFSETQ. CDR3 length: 14 residues. V gave up 7 bases and J gave up 0 bases, with 12 bases separating them. The CDR3 sequence is CASQTSGSTDTQYF. CDR3 in DNA: TGCGCCAGCCAGACTTCGGGGAGCACAGATACGCAGTATTTT. Variable domain in full (rest from reference TRBV5-1 and TRBJ2-3): KAGVTQTPRYLIKTRGQQVTLSCSPISGHRSVSWYQQTPGQGLQFLFEYFSETQRNKGNFPGRFSGRQFSNSRSEMNVSTLELGDSALYLCASQTSGSTDTQYFGPGTRLTVL.

The chain employs TRBV3-1 and TRBJ1-2, with D perhaps TRBD1 (6 bases). The CDR3 has 13 residues. Trimming stripped 8 bases from V and 0 bases from J, with 10 bases between. Per the germline V gene, CDR1 is LGHDT and CDR2 is YNNKEL (reference sequence). The CDR3 DNA reads TGTGCCAGCTCAGGGGCGACTAACTATGGCTACACCTTC. It codes for CASSGATNYGYTF.